The sample holds one count of the clone carrying this T cell receptor (beta chain). What it binds is not known. This sample was included in a study of glioma-infiltrating T cells. TCR alpha and beta CDR3 regions were amplified from RNA using iRepertoire nested multiplex PCR. Input was roughly 95-450 ng of tissue mRNA or PBMC total RNA. TCRdb reprocessed the multiplex PCR reads via MiXCR and lists one record per CDR3 protein. There are about 180,000 distinct CDR3 sequences in the sample; about 46% occur only once, and 5.2% lies in the top ten. Study results and caveats: CDR3 overlap between tissue and blood was very small. Tissue-blood divergence was below expectation in non-neoplastic patients, above in gliomas.

The clonotype originates from a human donor with low-grade glioma or glioblastoma, undergoing nonglioma brain surgery, or in good health (not recorded which). Source material: glioma tissue, nonneoplastic brain tissue, or PBMCs (not recorded which).

CDR3: CASSFLQNYEQYF. The CDR3 DNA sequence: TGCGCCAGCAGCTTTTTACAAAATTACGAGCAGTACTTC. V and J are TRBV5-1 and TRBJ2-7, with D unresolved. The CDR3 totals 13 residues. Germline V gene sequence: CDR1 SGHRS, CDR2 YFSETQ. V gave up 2 bases and J gave up 4 bases, with 10 bases separating them.